The 28 T cell receptor beta chains below all came from one sample that was sequenced in a study of T cells in tuberculosis. Using immunoSEQ multiplex PCR, the repertoire was profiled, and TCRdb retains in-frame clones only, with some absent. This sample has 26,000 or so clones, with 90% found just once. The specimen sequenced was PBMCs. These receptors all come from a donor aged 10 to 29 with latent tuberculosis or without tuberculosis infection.

This chain uses TRBV6-5 with TRBJ2-3; D is unresolved. In germline, CDR1 is MNHEY, CDR2 SVGAGI. The CDR3 sequence is 12 residues long. V lost 6 bases and J 3 bases, leaving 7 bases between the germline ends. The CDR3 region has the DNA TGTGCCAGCAGCGCCGGGACAGATACGCAGTATTTT. Protein: CASSAGTDTQYF.

The J gene is TRBJ1-4, the V gene TRBV18; tentatively, D is TRBD1 (6 bases). With 2 bases removed from V and 1 base from J, the gap between germline ends came to 8 bases. The CDR3 is 15 amino acids. Germline CDR1 KGHSH, CDR2 LQKENI. CDR3 in amino acids: CASSPLDRTNEKLFF. The CDR3 DNA reads as TGTGCCAGCTCACCATTGGACAGAACTAATGAAAAACTGTTTTTT.

This chain connects TRBV28 to TRBJ2-6; no reliable D call. The V gene's germline CDR1 is MDHEN and CDR2 SYDVKM. Trimming stripped 6 bases from V and 0 bases from J, with 9 bases between. CDR3 length: 15 amino acids. The DNA for the CDR3 is TGTGCCAGCAGACACACCTTCTCTGGGGCCAACGTCCTGACTTTC. Its protein product is CASRHTFSGANVLTF.

The chain couples TRBV7-8 to TRBJ1-5; no firm D call. CDR1 and CDR2 from the germline V gene are SGHVS and FQNEAQ. V was clipped by 2 bases and J by 4 bases, with 15 bases between them. The CDR3 loop spans 16 amino acids. The DNA for the CDR3 is TGTGCCAGCAGCTTAAAGTCGCCAGGCAAGAATCAGCCCCAGCATTTT. It encodes CASSLKSPGKNQPQHF.

The chain uses TRBV6-4 and TRBJ2-5, with D possibly being TRBD1 or TRBD2 (10 bases each). The CDR3 totals 19 residues. V shed 6 bases and J shed 1 base, with 27 bases lying between them. CDR1 is MRHNA and CDR2 is SNTAGT in the germline V gene. The CDR3 loop is CASSWGQGPQRGGQETQYF. The CDR3 coding sequence is TGTGCCAGCAGCTGGGGACAGGGGCCCCAGCGGGGGGGCCAAGAGACCCAGTACTTC.

The CDR3 loop reads CASSQPGQGLDEQFF. The CDR3 DNA reads TGTGCCAGCAGCCAACCAGGACAGGGTCTCGATGAGCAGTTCTTC. V and J are TRBV14 and TRBJ2-1, with 8 positions matching TRBD1. CDR3 length: 15 amino acids. Germline V CDR1 and CDR2: SGHDN, FVKESK. The junction had 8 bases not matched to a gene; V was cut back by 2 bases and J by 8 bases. Full variable domain (outside the CDR3, taken from reference TRBV14 and TRBJ2-1): EAGVTQFPSHSVIEKGQTVTLRCDPISGHDNLYWYRRVMGKEIKFLLHFVKESKQDESGMPNNRFLAERTGGTYSTLKVQPAELEDSGVYFCASSQPGQGLDEQFFGPGTRLTVL.

This chain links TRBV7-2 with TRBJ2-1; perhaps TRBD2 as D (7 bases). V lost 1 base and J 9 bases, leaving 22 bases between the germline ends. The CDR3 has 17 residues. Germline CDR1 SGHTA, CDR2 FQGNSA. CDR3 sequence: CASSLVRGAGGIGEQFF. The CDR3 DNA is TGTGCCAGCAGCTTAGTCCGGGGGGCCGGTGGTATAGGTGAGCAGTTCTTC. Drawing the rest from reference TRBV7-2 and TRBJ2-1, the complete variable domain is GAGVSQSPSNKVTEKGKDVELRCDPISGHTALYWYRQSLGQGLEFLIYFQGNSAPDKSGLPSDRFSAERTGGSVSTLTIQRTQQEDSAVYLCASSLVRGAGGIGEQFFGPGTRLTVL.

The genes are TRBV6-6 and TRBJ2-1, with D perhaps TRBD1 (5 bases). The CDR3 spans 14 residues. CDR1 and CDR2 from the germline V gene are MNHNY and SVGAGI (reference sequence). The V end was cut by 2 bases, the J end by 9 bases, with 14 bases between. The CDR3 DNA is TGTGCCAGCAGTTACGGTCAGGGATCCGGTGAGCAGTTCTTC. It codes for CASSYGQGSGEQFF.

The gene calls are TRBV19 and TRBJ2-5; D ambiguous. Germline CDR1 and CDR2: LNHDA and SQIVND (reference sequence). The V end lost 5 bases, the J end lost 2 bases, and 9 bases lay between the germline ends. CDR3 length: 13 amino acids. Written as DNA, the CDR3 is TGTGCCAGTAGTCCCACGGGTCAAGAGACCCAGTACTTC. Amino acid sequence: CASSPTGQETQYF.

The genes are TRBV7-2 and TRBJ2-7, with a tentative D call TRBD1 (7 bases). In germline, CDR1 is SGHTA, CDR2 FQGNSA. V lost 1 base to trimming and J lost 0 bases, with 10 bases between them. This CDR3 has 15 amino acids. The CDR3 sequence: CASSLVQGGSYEQYF. CDR3 in DNA: TGTGCCAGCAGCTTAGTTCAGGGGGGCTCCTACGAGCAGTACTTC.

This clone was recorded once. The chain couples TRBV18 to TRBJ2-3, with D tentatively TRBD1 (5 bases). This CDR3 has 14 residues. In germline, CDR1 is KGHSH, CDR2 LQKENI. Trimming shortened V by 3 bases and J by 1 base, and 8 bases separated the two germline ends. The CDR3 protein is CASSPQGGTDTQYF. The CDR3 DNA reads as TGTGCCAGCTCACCCCAGGGTGGCACAGATACGCAGTATTTT.

The chain couples TRBV11-2 to TRBJ2-2; TRBD1 is a possible D gene (5 bases). The V end was cut by 1 base, the J end by 7 bases, with 7 bases between. Germline CDR1 and CDR2: SGHAT and FQNNGV. The length of the CDR3 is 13 residues. CDR3 in DNA: TGTGCCAGCAGCTTAGTGGGGCGCGGGGAGCTGTTTTTT. This sequence encodes CASSLVGRGELFF. The full variable domain, in which reference TRBV11-2 and TRBJ2-2 provide the parts outside the CDR3, is EAGVAQSPRYKIIEKRQSVAFWCNPISGHATLYWYQQILGQGPKLLIQFQNNGVVDDSQLPKDRFSAERLKGVDSTLKIQPAKLEDSAVYLCASSLVGRGELFFGEGSRLTVL.

The V and J genes are TRBV7-2 and TRBJ1-2, with D perhaps TRBD1 (6 bases). The CDR3 consists of 13 residues. Per germline, CDR1 SGHTA and CDR2 FQGNSA. Trimming took 0 bases from V and 8 from J, leaving 10 bases between them. CDR3 DNA sequence: TGTGCCAGCAGCTTAGCGGGGGCTAGGGGCTACACCTTC. Translation: CASSLAGARGYTF. The whole variable domain, filled in from reference TRBV7-2 and TRBJ1-2, reads GAGVSQSPSNKVTEKGKDVELRCDPISGHTALYWYRQSLGQGLEFLIYFQGNSAPDKSGLPSDRFSAERTGGSVSTLTIQRTQQEDSAVYLCASSLAGARGYTFGSGTRLTVV.

The chain links TRBV6-5 to TRBJ2-3, with 13 bases identical to TRBD2. The germline gives CDR1 MNHEY, CDR2 SVGAGI. This CDR3 has 13 residues. The CDR3 nucleotides read TGTGCTACGACTAGCGGGGGGATGGATACGCAGTATTTT. It yields the protein CATTSGGMDTQYF.

Here the CDR3 DNA reads TGTGCCAGCAGCCCGGAGAGTTCTGGAAACACCATATATTTT. Translation gives CASSPESSGNTIYF. This chain uses TRBV7-9 with TRBJ1-3, with D hard to call. The V gene's germline CDR1 is SEHNR and CDR2 FQNEAQ (reference sequence). There are 14 residues in the CDR3. V was shortened by 5 bases and J by 1 base, with 9 bases between the two germline ends. The full variable domain, in which reference TRBV7-9 and TRBJ1-3 provide the parts outside the CDR3, is DTGVSQNPRHKITKRGQNVTFRCDPISEHNRLYWYRQTLGQGPEFLTYFQNEAQLEKSRLLSDRFSAERPKGSFSTLEIQRTEQGDSAMYLCASSPESSGNTIYFGEGSWLTVV.

This chain joins TRBV27 and TRBJ1-5; TRBD1 might be the D (5 bases). CDR1 is MNHEY, CDR2 SMNVEV, per germline (reference sequence). CDR3 length: 16 residues. V lost 0 bases and J lost 0, with 9 bases in between. CDR3 coding DNA: TGTGCCAGCAGTTTATCCCCGGGGGGTAGCAATCAGCCCCAGCATTTT. It encodes CASSLSPGGSNQPQHF.

The chain uses TRBV11-2 and TRBJ2-7; D is unclear. The CDR3 is made up of 14 amino acids. Per the germline V gene, CDR1 is SGHAT and CDR2 is FQNNGV. V was cut by 8 bases and J by 0 bases, with 14 bases left in between. The CDR3 region is CASRWATDSYEQYF. DNA of the CDR3: TGTGCCAGCCGGTGGGCCACGGACTCCTACGAGCAGTACTTC.

The rearrangement joins TRBV29-1 to TRBJ2-3; 10 bases are a match to TRBD1. V lost 5 bases and J lost 3; bases outside the gene matches: 5. The CDR3 is 14 amino acids. Per germline, CDR1 SQVTM and CDR2 ANQGSEA. The CDR3 region has the DNA TGCAGCGTTCGTAGACAGGGGGCAACAGATACGCAGTATTTT. It codes for CSVRRQGATDTQYF.

This chain joins TRBV4-1 and TRBJ1-1; D remains unclear. V was cut by 6 bases and J by 5 bases, with 16 bases left in between. This CDR3 region has 14 residues. Germline loops: CDR1 MGHRA, CDR2 YSYEKL. This CDR3 is CASSPRGRETEAFF. CDR3 in DNA: TGCGCCAGCAGTCCGCGAGGGCGCGAGACTGAAGCTTTCTTT.

A single count supports this clone. The V call is TRBV6-5, the J call TRBJ1-1, with TRBD1 identical over 10 bases. The germline V gene has CDR1 MNHEY and CDR2 SVGAGI. V lost 6 bases, J lost 4 bases, and 5 bases stayed unmatched. The CDR3 spans 14 residues. The CDR3 nucleotides are TGTGCCAGCAGACGACAGGGGGCTGTCACTGAAGCTTTCTTT. Its translation is CASRRQGAVTEAFF.

The chain carries TRBV10-3 and TRBJ2-5; 9 bases match TRBD2. V shed 3 bases, J shed 4 bases, and the junction held 6 bases outside the gene matches. This CDR3 has 15 residues. Germline values: CDR1 ENHRY, CDR2 SYGVKD. Written as DNA, the CDR3 is TGTGCCATCAGTGATGGCGGGGGGGCCGCAGAGACCCAGTACTTC. Residues: CAISDGGGAAETQYF.

The genes are TRBV5-3 and TRBJ1-6; TRBD1 aligns across 8 bases. TRBV5-3 is given ORF status, its function remaining uncertain. The CDR3 is made up of 19 amino acids. Trimming removed 0 bases from V and 2 bases from J; junction bases left unmatched: 10. CDR3: CARSLVETGATPYNSPLHF. The CDR3 region has the DNA TGTGCCAGAAGCTTGGTCGAGACAGGGGCGACCCCCTATAATTCACCCCTCCACTTT.

This sequence joins TRBV28 and TRBJ1-5; TRBD1 might be the D (5 bases). CDR1 and CDR2 from the germline V gene are MDHEN and SYDVKM. This CDR3 is built from 13 residues. Trimming shortened V by 7 bases and J by 4 bases, and 11 bases separated the two germline ends. This CDR3 is CASTPGGNQPQHF. CDR3 DNA sequence: TGTGCCAGCACCCCGGGGGGGAATCAGCCCCAGCATTTT.

The V and J genes are TRBV6-6 and TRBJ2-5, with TRBD1 as a possible D gene (6 bases). In germline, CDR1 is MNHNY, CDR2 SVGAGI (reference sequence). This CDR3 contains 15 residues. V lost 2 bases to trimming and J lost 2 bases, with 12 bases between them. CDR3 nucleotide sequence: TGTGCCAGCAGTTACGGTATAGGGGGACAAGAGACCCAGTACTTC. Its protein is CASSYGIGGQETQYF.

This clone was counted once. This CDR3 is also generated by other DNA sequences in the sample. The V gene is TRBV5-1, the J gene TRBJ2-3; tentative D call: TRBD2 (6 bases). V dropped 2 bases and J dropped 6 bases, with 10 bases sitting between them. The CDR3 has 13 amino acids. The germline V gene encodes CDR1 SGHRS and CDR2 YFSETQ. CDR3 loop: CASSFPGEDTQYF. CDR3 sequence (DNA): TGCGCCAGCAGCTTTCCGGGGGAGGATACGCAGTATTTT. Combining the CDR3 with reference TRBV5-1 and TRBJ2-3 gives the whole variable domain KAGVTQTPRYLIKTRGQQVTLSCSPISGHRSVSWYQQTPGQGLQFLFEYFSETQRNKGNFPGRFSGRQFSNSRSEMNVSTLELGDSALYLCASSFPGEDTQYFGPGTRLTVL.

This chain joins TRBV19 and TRBJ1-2; the match to TRBD1 covers 10 bases. From germline, CDR1 is LNHDA and CDR2 SQIVND (reference sequence). V dropped 9 bases and J dropped 0; count of bases not matched to a gene: 4. The CDR3 runs to 14 residues. The CDR3 sequence: CASIGQGANYGYTF. CDR3 nucleotides: TGTGCCAGCATCGGACAGGGGGCTAACTATGGCTACACCTTC.

The V gene is TRBV13, the J gene TRBJ1-5; tentatively, D is TRBD1 (5 bases). Germline V CDR1 and CDR2: PRHDT, FYEKMQ (reference sequence). The CDR3 consists of 13 residues. Trimming pared 0 bases from V and 5 bases from J, leaving 5 bases between. The CDR3: CASSLGGDQPQHF. CDR3 nucleotide sequence: TGTGCCAGCAGCTTAGGAGGGGATCAGCCCCAGCATTTT.

The J gene is TRBJ2-7, the V gene TRBV6-5; 7 bases are shared with TRBD2. V lost 0 bases to trimming and J lost 4 bases; unmatched junction nucleotides: 6. Germline V lookup: CDR1 MNHEY, CDR2 SVGAGI. CDR3 size: 15 residues. CDR3: CASSYSTGGGYEQYF. CDR3 bases: TGTGCCAGCAGTTACTCGACTGGGGGAGGGTACGAGCAGTACTTC.